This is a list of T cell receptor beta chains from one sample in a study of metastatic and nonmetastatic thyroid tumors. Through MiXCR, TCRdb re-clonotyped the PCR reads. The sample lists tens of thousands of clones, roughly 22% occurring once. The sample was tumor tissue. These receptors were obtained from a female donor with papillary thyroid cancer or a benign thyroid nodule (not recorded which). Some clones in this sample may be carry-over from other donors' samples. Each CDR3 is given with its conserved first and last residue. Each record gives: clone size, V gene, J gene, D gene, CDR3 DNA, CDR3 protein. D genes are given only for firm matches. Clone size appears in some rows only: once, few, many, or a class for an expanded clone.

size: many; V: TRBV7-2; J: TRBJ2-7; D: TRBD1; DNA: TGTGCCAGCAGCGTATGGACAGGGAGCAACGAGCAGTACTTC; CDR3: CASSVWTGSNEQYF
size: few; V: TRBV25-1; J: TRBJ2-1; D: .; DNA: TGTGCCAGCAGTGAATGGGTGGGAAGTGACAATGAACAGTTCTTC; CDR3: CASSEWVGSDNEQFF
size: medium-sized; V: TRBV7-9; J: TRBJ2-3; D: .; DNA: TGTGCCAGCAGCTTAGGAGTCACAGATACGCAGTATTTT; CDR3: CASSLGVTDTQYF
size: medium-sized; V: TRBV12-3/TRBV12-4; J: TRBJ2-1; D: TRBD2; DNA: TGTGCCAGCAGCTCCACAACCTCGGGACTAGCGGGAGTGCTTGAGCAGTTCTTC; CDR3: CASSSTTSGLAGVLEQFF
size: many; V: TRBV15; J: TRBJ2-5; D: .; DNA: TGTGCCACTAGAGATGAACAAGAGACCCAGTACTTC; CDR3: CATRDEQETQYF
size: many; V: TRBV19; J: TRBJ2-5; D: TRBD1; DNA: TGTGCCAGTAAGGAGACAGGGCGAGAGACCCAGTACTTC; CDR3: CASKETGRETQYF
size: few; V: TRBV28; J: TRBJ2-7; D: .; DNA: TGTGCCACCCAAGGTGCGGGGATGGTGCCCTACGAGCAGTACTTC; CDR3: CATQGAGMVPYEQYF
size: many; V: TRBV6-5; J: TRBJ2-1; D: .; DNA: TGTGCCAGCAGTTACCCACCCCGGACAGACTCGGCCTACAATGAGCAGTTCTTC; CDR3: CASSYPPRTDSAYNEQFF
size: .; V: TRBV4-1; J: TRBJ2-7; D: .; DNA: TGCGCCAGCAGCCAAGACTGGGGGGAGTCGCACTACGAGCAGTACTTC; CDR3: CASSQDWGESHYEQYF
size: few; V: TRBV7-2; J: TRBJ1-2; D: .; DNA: TGTGCCAGCAGCTTATATGGCTACGTCTACACCTTC; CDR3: CASSLYGYVYTF
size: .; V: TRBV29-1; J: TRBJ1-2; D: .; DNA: TGCAGCGTTGAGTGGACGCCCTATGGATACACATTC; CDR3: CSVEWTPYGYTF
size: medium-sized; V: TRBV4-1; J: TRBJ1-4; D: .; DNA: TGCGCCAGCAGCCAGGACCCTTCTCGGGACGAAAAACTGTTTTTT; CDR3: CASSQDPSRDEKLFF
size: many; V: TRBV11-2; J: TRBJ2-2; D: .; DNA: TGTGCCAGCCATCAGTTACTGGGGGTCCCCGGGGAGCTGTTTTTT; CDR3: CASHQLLGVPGELFF
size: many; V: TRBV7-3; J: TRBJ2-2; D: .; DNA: TGTGCCAGCAGCCAGACAGGACAGAACACCGGGGAGCTGTTTTTT; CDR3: CASSQTGQNTGELFF
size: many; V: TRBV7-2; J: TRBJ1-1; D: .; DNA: TGTGCCAGCAGCTTTCGGGATGGGCGGAACACTGAAGCTTTCTTT; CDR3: CASSFRDGRNTEAFF
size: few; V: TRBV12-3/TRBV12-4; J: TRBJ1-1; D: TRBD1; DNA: TGTGCCAGCAGTGTCGGGACAGGGGGCACTGAAGCTTTCTTT; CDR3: CASSVGTGGTEAFF
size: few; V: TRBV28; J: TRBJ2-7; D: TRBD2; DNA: TGTGCCAGCAGCTCCGGGGGGGTACCCTTTGGGGCTTACGAGCAGTACTTC; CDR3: CASSSGGVPFGAYEQYF
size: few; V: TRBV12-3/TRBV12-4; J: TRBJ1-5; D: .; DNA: TGTGCCAGCAGCTTGATCGTGGCTAATCAGCCCCGGCATTTT; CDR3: CASSLIVANQPRHF
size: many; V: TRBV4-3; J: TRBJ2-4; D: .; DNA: TGCGCCAGCAGCCAAGATTACCAGAGGCAGTACTTC; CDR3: CASSQDYQRQYF
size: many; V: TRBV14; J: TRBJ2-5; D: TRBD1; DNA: TGTGCCAGCAGCCTTTGGACAGGGAACCAAGAGACCCAGTACTTC; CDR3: CASSLWTGNQETQYF
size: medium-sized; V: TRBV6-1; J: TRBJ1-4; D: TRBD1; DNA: TGTGCCAGCGTTCCGGGACAGACTAATGAAAAACTGTTTTTT; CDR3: CASVPGQTNEKLFF
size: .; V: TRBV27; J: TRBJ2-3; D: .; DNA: TGTGCCAGCAGTTTTTACTCATGGGGCCTAGGTACGCAGTATTTT; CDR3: CASSFYSWGLGTQYF
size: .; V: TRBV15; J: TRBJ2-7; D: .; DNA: TGTGCCACCAGCAGAGATATTGAGCAGACCGAGCAGTACTTC; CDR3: CATSRDIEQTEQYF
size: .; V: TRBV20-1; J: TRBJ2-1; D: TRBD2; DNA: TGCAGTGCCAAGTCTGGGACTAGCGTTGTGCAGTTCTTC; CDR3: CSAKSGTSVVQFF
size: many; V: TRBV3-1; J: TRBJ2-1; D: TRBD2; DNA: TGTGCCAGCAGCCGATACACTAGCGGGAGCTCCTACAATGAGCAGTTCTTC; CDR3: CASSRYTSGSSYNEQFF
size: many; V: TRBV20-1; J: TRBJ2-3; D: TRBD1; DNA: TGCAGTGCTAGGACAGGGACAGATACGCAGTATTTT; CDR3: CSARTGTDTQYF
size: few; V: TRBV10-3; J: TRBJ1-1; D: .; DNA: TGTGCCATCAGCATGAAGGGGGGCCAGAACACTGAAGCTTTCTTT; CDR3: CAISMKGGQNTEAFF
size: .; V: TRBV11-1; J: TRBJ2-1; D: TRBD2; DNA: TGTGCCAGCAGCTTACTTCCGGGACTAGCGGGAGGAGACAATGAGCAGTTCTTC; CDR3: CASSLLPGLAGGDNEQFF
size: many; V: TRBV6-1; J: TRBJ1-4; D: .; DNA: TGTGCCAGCAGCGGGGGGGACGGCGATGAAAAACTGTTTTTT; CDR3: CASSGGDGDEKLFF
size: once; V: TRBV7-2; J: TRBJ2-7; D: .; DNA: TGTGCCAGCAGCCCTCATCCTGGTCTAGAGCAGTACTTC; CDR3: CASSPHPGLEQYF
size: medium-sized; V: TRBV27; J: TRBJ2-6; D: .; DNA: TGTGCCAGCAGCCGGGATACTGCCAACGTCCTGACTTTC; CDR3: CASSRDTANVLTF
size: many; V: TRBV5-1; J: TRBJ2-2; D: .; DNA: TGCGCCAGCGTGGGGCACAGGGCGCCCACCGGGGAGCTGTTTTTT; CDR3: CASVGHRAPTGELFF
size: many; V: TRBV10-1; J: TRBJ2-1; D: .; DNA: TGCGCCAGCAGTGAGTCGTTCGGGAGCGGCCCGCAGTTCTTC; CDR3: CASSESFGSGPQFF
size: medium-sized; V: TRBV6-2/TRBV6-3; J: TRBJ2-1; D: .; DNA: TGTGCCAGCAGTTCGAGGAGCTCCTACAATGAGCAGTTCTTC; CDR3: CASSSRSSYNEQFF
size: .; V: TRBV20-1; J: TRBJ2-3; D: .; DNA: TGCGGTGCTGGGGGCGGAGGGGGGGCAGATACGCAGTACTTT; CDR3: CGAGGGGGADTQYF